The text below deals with one TCR beta chain. What it recognizes is unknown. The protocol was immunoSEQ multiplex PCR, while the TCRdb copy is restricted to in-frame clones and leaves out a portion. The data show about 64,000 clones, roughly 87% seen once. These data come from a study of OX40 agonist ivuxolimab in advanced cancers. Broader study findings: Normalized T-cell clonal expansion was also low in some nonresponders. Averaged across samples, CD8+ T cells carried more expanded clones than CD4+ did. At 0.1 to 3.0 mg/kg, clonal expansion of CD4+ and CD8+ blood T cells had occurred by week 6.

Samples of blood were obtained at baseline, on cycle 4 day 1, and on cycle 7 day 1. V was pared by 3 bases and J by 6 bases, with 11 bases between. Germline V gene lookup returns CDR1 SGHTA and CDR2 FQGNSA. The CDR3 runs to 13 residues. V and J are TRBV7-2 and TRBJ2-5; no reliable D call. The sample consisted of CD4+ or CD8+ T cells sorted from blood, taken in a trial of the OX40 agonist ivuxolimab. This receptor was taken from an adult with an advanced solid tumor such as melanoma, head and neck, liver or kidney cancer. CDR3 in DNA: TGTGCCAGCAGCTTGTACTTTAGTCAGACCCAGTACTTC. Its protein product is CASSLYFSQTQYF.